This TCR beta chain was recovered during a study of T-cell reconstitution after alpha-beta-depleted transplantation in children. Researchers prepared the TCRbeta library using unique molecular identifiers, the study reports. TCRdb re-called the PCR reads through MiXCR, storing one row per CDR3 protein. The profile shows around 480,000 distinct CDR3 sequences, approximately 32% of them singletons. Per the germline V gene, CDR1 is SQVTM and CDR2 is ANQGSEA. Trimming shortened V by 7 bases and J by 0 bases, and 9 bases separated the two germline ends. CDR3 size: 13 residues. The source was PBMCs from the stem cell graft donor, collected from the stem cell graft. This sequence joins TRBV29-1 and TRBJ1-4, with no clear D. This receptor was identified in a human donor who donated a stem cell graft to a child with aplastic anemia. The CDR3 spells CSGVGATNEKLFF. CDR3 DNA: TGCAGCGGTGTGGGTGCAACTAATGAAAAACTGTTTTTT.